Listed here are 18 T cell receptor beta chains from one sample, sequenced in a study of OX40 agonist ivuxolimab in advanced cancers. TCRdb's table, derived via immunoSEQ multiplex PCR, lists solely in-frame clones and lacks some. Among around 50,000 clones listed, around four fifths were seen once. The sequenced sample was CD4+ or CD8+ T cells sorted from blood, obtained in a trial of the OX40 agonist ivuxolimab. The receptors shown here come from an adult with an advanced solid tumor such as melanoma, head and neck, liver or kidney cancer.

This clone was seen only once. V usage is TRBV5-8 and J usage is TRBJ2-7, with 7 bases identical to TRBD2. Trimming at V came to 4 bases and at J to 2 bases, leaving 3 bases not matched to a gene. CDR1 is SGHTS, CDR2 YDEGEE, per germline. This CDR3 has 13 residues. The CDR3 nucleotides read TGTGCCAGCAGCGGGACTATTCCCTACGAGCAGTACTTC. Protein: CASSGTIPYEQYF.

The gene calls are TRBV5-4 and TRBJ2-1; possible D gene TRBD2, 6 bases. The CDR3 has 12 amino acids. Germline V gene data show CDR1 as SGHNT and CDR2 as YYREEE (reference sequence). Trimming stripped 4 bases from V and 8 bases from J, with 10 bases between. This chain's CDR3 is CASSLQRDEQFF. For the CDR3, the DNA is TGTGCCAGCAGCCTACAGCGGGATGAGCAGTTCTTC.

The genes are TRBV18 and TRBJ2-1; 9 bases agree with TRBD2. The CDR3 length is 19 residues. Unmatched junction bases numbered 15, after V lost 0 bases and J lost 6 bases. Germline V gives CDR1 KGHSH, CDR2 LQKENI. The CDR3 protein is CASSPPPSASGVFSNEQFF. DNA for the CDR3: TGTGCCAGCTCACCACCCCCAAGTGCTAGCGGGGTTTTTTCCAATGAGCAGTTCTTC.

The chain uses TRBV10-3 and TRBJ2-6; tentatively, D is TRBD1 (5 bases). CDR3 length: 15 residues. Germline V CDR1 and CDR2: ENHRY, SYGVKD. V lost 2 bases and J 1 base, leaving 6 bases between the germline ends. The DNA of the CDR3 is TGTGCCATCAGTGAGGCAGGGTCTGGGGCCAACGTCCTGACTTTC. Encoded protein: CAISEAGSGANVLTF.

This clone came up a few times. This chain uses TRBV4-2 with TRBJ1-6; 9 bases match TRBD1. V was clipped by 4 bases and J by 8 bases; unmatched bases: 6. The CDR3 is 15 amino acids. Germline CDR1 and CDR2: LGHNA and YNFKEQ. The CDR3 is CASSLTDRGDSPLHF. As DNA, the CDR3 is TGTGCCAGCAGCCTCACGGACAGGGGTGATTCACCCCTCCACTTT.

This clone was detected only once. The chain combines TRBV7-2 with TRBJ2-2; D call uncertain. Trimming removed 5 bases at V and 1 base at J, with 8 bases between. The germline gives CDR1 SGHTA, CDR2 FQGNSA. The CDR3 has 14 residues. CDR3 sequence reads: CASSTSLNTGELFF. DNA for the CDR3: TGTGCCAGCAGCACCAGTCTGAACACCGGGGAGCTGTTTTTT. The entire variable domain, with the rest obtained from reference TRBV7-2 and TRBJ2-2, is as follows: GAGVSQSPSNKVTEKGKDVELRCDPISGHTALYWYRQSLGQGLEFLIYFQGNSAPDKSGLPSDRFSAERTGGSVSTLTIQRTQQEDSAVYLCASSTSLNTGELFFGEGSRLTVL.

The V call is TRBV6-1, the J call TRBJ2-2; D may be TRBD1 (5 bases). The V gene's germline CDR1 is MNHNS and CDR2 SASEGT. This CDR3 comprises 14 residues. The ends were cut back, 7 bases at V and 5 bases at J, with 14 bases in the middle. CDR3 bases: TGTGCCAGCACAGGGTACTGGGCGACCGGGGAGCTGTTTTTT. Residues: CASTGYWATGELFF.

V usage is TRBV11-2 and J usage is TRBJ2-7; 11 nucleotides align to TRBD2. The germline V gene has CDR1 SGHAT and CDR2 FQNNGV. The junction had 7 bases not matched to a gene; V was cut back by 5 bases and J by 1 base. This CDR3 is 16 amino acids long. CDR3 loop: CASSDRTSGGSYEQYF. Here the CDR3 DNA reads TGTGCCAGCAGCGATCGAACTAGCGGGGGTTCCTACGAGCAGTACTTC. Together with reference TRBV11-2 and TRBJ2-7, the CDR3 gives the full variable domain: EAGVAQSPRYKIIEKRQSVAFWCNPISGHATLYWYQQILGQGPKLLIQFQNNGVVDDSQLPKDRFSAERLKGVDSTLKIQPAKLEDSAVYLCASSDRTSGGSYEQYFGPGTRLTVT.

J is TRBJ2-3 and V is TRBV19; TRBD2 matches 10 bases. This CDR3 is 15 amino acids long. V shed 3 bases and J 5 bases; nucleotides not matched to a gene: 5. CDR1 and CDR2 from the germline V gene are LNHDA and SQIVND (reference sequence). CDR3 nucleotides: TGTGCCAGTAGTATCTCTAGCGGGGGACAAGATACGCAGTATTTT. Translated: CASSISSGGQDTQYF.

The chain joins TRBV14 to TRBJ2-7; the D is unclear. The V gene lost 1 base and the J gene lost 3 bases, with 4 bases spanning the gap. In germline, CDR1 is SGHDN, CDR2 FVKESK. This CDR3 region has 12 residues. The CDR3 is CASSQAGYEQYF. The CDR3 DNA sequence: TGTGCCAGCAGCCAAGCGGGCTACGAGCAGTACTTC.

CDR3 sequence reads: CASYSNEKLFF. CDR3 bases: TGTGCCAGCTACAGTAATGAAAAACTGTTTTTT. The chain is built from TRBV2 and TRBJ1-4; the D is unclear. The ends were cut back, 8 bases at V and 4 bases at J, with 5 bases in the middle. Germline CDR1 SNHLY, CDR2 FYNNEI. The CDR3 length is 11 residues.

The CDR3 coding sequence is TGTGCCAGCAGCGTAGTCGCGGGGGGAGACAATGAGCAGTTCTTC. Residues: CASSVVAGGDNEQFF. The chain recombines TRBV9 with TRBJ2-1, with TRBD2 matching over 8 bases. In germline, CDR1 is SGDLS, CDR2 YYNGEE. Trimming removed 0 bases from V and 5 bases from J; junction bases left unmatched: 4. This CDR3 contains 15 residues.

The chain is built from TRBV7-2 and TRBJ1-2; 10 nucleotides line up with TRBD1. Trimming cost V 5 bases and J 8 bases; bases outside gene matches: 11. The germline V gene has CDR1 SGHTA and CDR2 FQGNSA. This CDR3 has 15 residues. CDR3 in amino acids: CASSLSGQGVGGYTF. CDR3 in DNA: TGTGCCAGCAGCCTATCAGGACAGGGGGTAGGAGGCTACACCTTC.

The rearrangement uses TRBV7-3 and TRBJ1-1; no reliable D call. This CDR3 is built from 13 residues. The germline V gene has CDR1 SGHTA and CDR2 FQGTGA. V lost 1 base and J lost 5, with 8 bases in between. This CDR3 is CASSLSHRTEAFF. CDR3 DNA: TGTGCCAGCAGCTTAAGCCATCGGACTGAAGCTTTCTTT.

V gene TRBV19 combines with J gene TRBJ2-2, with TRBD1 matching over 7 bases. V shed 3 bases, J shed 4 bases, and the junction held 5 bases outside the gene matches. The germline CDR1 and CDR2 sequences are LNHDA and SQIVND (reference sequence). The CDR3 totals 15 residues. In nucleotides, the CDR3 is TGTGCCAGTAGTATGGATACAGGGGTCACCGGGGAGCTGTTTTTT. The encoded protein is CASSMDTGVTGELFF.

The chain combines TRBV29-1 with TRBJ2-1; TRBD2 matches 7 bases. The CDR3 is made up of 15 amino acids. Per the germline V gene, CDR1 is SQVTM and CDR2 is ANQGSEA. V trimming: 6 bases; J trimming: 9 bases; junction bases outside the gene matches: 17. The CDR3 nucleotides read TGCAGCGTCCTTGAGGGCAGGACTAGTTCTATTGAGCAGTTCTTC. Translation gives CSVLEGRTSSIEQFF.

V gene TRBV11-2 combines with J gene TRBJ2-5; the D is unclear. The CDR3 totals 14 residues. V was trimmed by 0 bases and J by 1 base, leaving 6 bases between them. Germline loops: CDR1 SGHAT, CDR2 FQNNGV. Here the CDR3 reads CASSLDLVQETQYF. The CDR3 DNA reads TGTGCCAGCAGCTTAGATCTTGTCCAAGAGACCCAGTACTTC.

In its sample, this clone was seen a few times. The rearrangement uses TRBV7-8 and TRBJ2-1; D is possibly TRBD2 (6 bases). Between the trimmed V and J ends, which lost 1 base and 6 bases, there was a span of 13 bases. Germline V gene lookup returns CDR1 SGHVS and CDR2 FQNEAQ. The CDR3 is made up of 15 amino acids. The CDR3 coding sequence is TGTGCCAGCAGCTTAGTAATACTAGCAGCCAATGAGCAGTTCTTC. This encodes CASSLVILAANEQFF.